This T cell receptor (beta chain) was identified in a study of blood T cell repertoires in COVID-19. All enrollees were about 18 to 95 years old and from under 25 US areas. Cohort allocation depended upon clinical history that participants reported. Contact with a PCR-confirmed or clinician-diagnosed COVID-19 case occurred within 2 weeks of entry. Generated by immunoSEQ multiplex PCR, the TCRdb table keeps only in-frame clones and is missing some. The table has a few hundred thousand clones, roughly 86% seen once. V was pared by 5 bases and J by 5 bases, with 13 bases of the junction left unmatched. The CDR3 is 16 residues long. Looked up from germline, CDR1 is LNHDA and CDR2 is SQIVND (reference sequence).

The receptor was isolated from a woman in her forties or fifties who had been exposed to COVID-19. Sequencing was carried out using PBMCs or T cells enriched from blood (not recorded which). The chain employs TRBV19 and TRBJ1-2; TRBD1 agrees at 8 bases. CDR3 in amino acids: CASSPGTGGDQYGYTF. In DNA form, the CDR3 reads TGTGCCAGTAGTCCTGGGACAGGCGGCGACCAATATGGCTACACCTTC.